This record concerns one TCR beta chain sequence. TCRdb reprocessed the 5' RACE reads via MiXCR and lists one record per CDR3 protein. In the table there are more than 350,000 distinct CDR3 sequences, under 25% of which are singletons. The data were obtained in a study of T-cell memory formation after mild COVID-19. Sequencing used PBMCs or a T cell subset sorted from them (not recorded which). The sequence was collected from an adult woman who had mild COVID-19 (a few samples of this study predate the infection). Cell type and time point are not known.

CDR3 sequence (DNA): TGCGCCAGCAGCCAAGATCTACGGGAGGCCGGGAACGAGCAGTACTTC. As protein: CASSQDLREAGNEQYF. The genes are TRBV4-3 and TRBJ2-7, with 7 bases matching TRBD2. From germline, CDR1 is LGHNA and CDR2 YSLEER. J was trimmed by 5 bases and V by 0 bases; bases with no gene match: 10. The CDR3 runs to 16 residues.